The clone carrying this T cell receptor beta chain was observed many times. Its antigen is unidentified. Between the trimmed V and J ends, which lost 8 bases and 8 bases, there was a span of 13 bases. CDR3 length equals 13 residues. Per the germline V gene, CDR1 is MRHNA and CDR2 is SNTAGT. TCR beta VDJ and CDR3 profiles were obtained from a genomic DNA template. TCRdb analysed the reads with MiXCR anew, one entry per CDR3 protein. The sample has 95,000 to 150,000 distinct CDR3 sequences, over 30% seen once. These data originate in a study of CD8+CD57+ T cells in acquired aplastic anemia. Turning to the study itself: The average for DNA from sorted CD4+ and CD8+ cells was roughly 3 ug. Study-level points and caveats: Controls and patients did not differ significantly in CD8+ Simpson's diversity. Between patients and controls, 25 to 30 CD8+ CDR3 sequences were found in common.

It was patients with CD8+CD57+ cell expansion by flow cytometry who were chosen for sequencing. Blood samples were obtained from patients who had received no prior therapy. What was sequenced was sorted CD4+, CD8+, or CD8+CD57+ T cells (not recorded which) from PBMCs. The chain has TRBV6-4 and TRBJ1-6; TRBD1 is a possible D gene (5 bases). The TCR was taken from a human donor with aplastic anemia. The CDR3 DNA reads as TGTGCCAGCGCGATTGGGGGAGATTCACCCCTCCACTTT. The encoded protein is CASAIGGDSPLHF.